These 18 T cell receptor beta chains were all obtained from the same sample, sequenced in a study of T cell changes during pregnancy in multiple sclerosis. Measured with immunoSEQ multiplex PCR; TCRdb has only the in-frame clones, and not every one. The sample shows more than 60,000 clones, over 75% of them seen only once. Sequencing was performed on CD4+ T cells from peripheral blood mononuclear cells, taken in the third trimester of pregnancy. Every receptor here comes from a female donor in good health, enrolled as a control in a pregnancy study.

The CDR3 loop is CAISESGTTGEKLFF. The CDR3 DNA is TGTGCCATCAGTGAGTCAGGGACAACCGGGGAAAAACTGTTTTTT. The V call is TRBV10-3, the J call TRBJ1-4; weak D call: TRBD1 (6 bases). The germline gives CDR1 ENHRY, CDR2 SYGVKD. There are 15 residues in the CDR3. Trimming removed 0 bases from V and 8 bases from J, with 13 bases in between.

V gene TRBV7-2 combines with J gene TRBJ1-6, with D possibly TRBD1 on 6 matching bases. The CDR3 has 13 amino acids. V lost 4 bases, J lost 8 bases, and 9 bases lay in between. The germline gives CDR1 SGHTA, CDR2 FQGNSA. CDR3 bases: TGTGCCAGCAGCTCGAACAGGGATTCACCCCTCCACTTT. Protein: CASSSNRDSPLHF.

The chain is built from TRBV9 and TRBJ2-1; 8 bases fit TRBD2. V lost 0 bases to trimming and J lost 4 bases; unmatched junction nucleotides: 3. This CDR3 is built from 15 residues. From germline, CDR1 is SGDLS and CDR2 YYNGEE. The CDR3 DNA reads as TGTGCCAGCAGCGTAGTTGGCGGGGGGTACAATGAGCAGTTCTTC. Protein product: CASSVVGGGYNEQFF.

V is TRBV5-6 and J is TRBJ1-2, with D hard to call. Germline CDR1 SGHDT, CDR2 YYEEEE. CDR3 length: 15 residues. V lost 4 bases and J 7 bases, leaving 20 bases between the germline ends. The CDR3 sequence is CASSPNRVLGSGYTF. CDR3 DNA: TGTGCCAGCAGCCCAAACCGGGTTTTGGGTTCTGGCTACACCTTC.

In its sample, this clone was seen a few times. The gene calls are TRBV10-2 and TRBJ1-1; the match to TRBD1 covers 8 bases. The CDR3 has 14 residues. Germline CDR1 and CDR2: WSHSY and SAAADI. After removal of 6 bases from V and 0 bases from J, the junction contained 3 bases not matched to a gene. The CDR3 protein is CASRKTGVNTEAFF. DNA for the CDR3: TGCGCCAGCAGGAAGACAGGGGTGAACACTGAAGCTTTCTTT.

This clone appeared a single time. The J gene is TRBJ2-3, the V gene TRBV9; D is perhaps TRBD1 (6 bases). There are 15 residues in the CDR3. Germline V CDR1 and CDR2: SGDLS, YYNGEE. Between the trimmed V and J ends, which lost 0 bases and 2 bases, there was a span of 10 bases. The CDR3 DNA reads TGTGCCAGCAGCGTAGGGGTGGGGGCCACAGATACGCAGTATTTT. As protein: CASSVGVGATDTQYF. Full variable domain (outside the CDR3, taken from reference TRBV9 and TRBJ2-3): DSGVTQTPKHLITATGQRVTLRCSPRSGDLSVYWYQQSLDQGLQFLIQYYNGEERAKGNILERFSAQQFPDLHSELNLSSLELGDSALYFCASSVGVGATDTQYFGPGTRLTVL.

The CDR3 nucleotides are TGTGCCAGCAGCCCACACAGGGGGTATAATTCACCCCTCCACTTT. Its translation is CASSPHRGYNSPLHF. This chain links TRBV4-2 with TRBJ1-6; 8 bases agree with TRBD1. Trimming took 4 bases from V and 4 from J; bases not matched to a gene: 3. The CDR3 loop spans 15 amino acids. The germline V gene has CDR1 LGHNA and CDR2 YNFKEQ.

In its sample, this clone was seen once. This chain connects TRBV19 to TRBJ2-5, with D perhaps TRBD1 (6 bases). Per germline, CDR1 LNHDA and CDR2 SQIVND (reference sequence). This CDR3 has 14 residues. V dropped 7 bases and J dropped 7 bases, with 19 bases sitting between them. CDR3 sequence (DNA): TGTGCCAGTAACCCGACAGGTTCGGTAGCGACCCAGTACTTC. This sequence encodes CASNPTGSVATQYF.

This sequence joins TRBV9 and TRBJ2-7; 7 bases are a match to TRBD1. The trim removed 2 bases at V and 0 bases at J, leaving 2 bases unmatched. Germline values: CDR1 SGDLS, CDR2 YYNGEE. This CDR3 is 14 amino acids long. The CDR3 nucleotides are TGTGCCAGCAGCGTGACAGGGAGCTCCTACGAGCAGTACTTC. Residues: CASSVTGSSYEQYF.

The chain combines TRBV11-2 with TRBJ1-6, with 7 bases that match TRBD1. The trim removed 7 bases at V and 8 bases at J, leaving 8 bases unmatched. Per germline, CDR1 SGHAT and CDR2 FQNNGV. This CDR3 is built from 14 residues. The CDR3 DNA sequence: TGTGCCAGCAAAGTTACAGGGGCTGATTCACCCCTCCACTTT. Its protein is CASKVTGADSPLHF.

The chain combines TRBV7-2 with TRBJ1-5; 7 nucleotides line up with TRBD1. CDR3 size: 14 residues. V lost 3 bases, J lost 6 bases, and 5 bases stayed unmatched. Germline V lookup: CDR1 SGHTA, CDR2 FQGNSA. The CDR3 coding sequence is TGTGCCAGCAGCTTGCGACAGGGATCTCAGCCCCAGCATTTT. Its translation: CASSLRQGSQPQHF.

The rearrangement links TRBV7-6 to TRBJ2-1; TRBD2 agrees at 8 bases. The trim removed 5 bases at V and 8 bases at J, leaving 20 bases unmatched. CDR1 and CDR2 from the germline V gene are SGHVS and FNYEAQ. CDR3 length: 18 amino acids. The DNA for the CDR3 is TGTGCCAGCAGCCCAGTTATCATGGGACTAGGGGGGAAGGATGAGCAGTTCTTC. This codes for CASSPVIMGLGGKDEQFF.

CDR3 loop: CASRAVTSMNTGELFF. Written as DNA, the CDR3 is TGTGCCAGCAGAGCTGTTACTAGCATGAACACCGGGGAGCTGTTTTTT. The chain recombines TRBV7-2 with TRBJ2-2; D may be TRBD2 (6 bases). Trimming removed 6 bases from V and 1 base from J, with 15 bases in between. The CDR3 is made up of 16 amino acids. CDR1 SGHTA and CDR2 FQGNSA come from the germline V gene.

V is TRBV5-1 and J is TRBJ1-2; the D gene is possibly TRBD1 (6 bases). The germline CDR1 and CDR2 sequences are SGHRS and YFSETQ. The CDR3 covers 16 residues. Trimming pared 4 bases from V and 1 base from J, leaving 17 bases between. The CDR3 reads CASSPSGGQINYGYTF. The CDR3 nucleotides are TGCGCCAGCAGCCCGTCGGGAGGACAGATTAACTATGGCTACACCTTC.

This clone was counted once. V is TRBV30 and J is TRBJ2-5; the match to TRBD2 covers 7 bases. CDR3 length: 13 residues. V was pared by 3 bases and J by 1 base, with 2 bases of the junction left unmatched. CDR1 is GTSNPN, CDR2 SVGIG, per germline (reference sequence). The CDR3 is CAWSGGGQETQYF. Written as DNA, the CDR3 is TGTGCCTGGAGCGGCGGGGGCCAAGAGACCCAGTACTTC.

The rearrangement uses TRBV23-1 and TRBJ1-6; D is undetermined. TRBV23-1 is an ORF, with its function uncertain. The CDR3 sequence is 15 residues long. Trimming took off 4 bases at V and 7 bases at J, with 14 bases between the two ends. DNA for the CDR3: TGCGCCAGCAGTCGGGATAGAGGGCCGAATTCACCCCTCCACTTT. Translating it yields CASSRDRGPNSPLHF.

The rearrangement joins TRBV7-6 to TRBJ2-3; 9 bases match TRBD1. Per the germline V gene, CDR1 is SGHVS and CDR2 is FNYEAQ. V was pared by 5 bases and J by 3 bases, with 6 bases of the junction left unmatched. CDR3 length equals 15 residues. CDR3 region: CASSGWGTGTDTQYF. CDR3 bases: TGTGCCAGCAGCGGGTGGGGGACAGGGACAGATACGCAGTATTTT.

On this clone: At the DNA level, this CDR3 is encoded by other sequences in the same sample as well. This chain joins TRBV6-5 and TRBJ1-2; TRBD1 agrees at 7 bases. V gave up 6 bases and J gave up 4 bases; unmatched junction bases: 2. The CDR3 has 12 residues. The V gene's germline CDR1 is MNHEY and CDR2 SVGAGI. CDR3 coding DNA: TGTGCCAGCAGCCGACAGGGCTATGGCTACACCTTC. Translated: CASSRQGYGYTF.